The subject of this entry is one TCR beta chain. This sample is part of a study of blood T cell repertoires in COVID-19. The CDR3 has 14 amino acids. V was cut by 2 bases and J by 1 base, with 8 bases left in between. CDR1 is MNHEY and CDR2 is SVGEGT in the germline V gene. Clones were sequenced by immunoSEQ multiplex PCR, and TCRdb holds only the in-frame ones, with some missing. Found here are about 72,000 clones, around 84% of them singletons; the top ten hold about a tenth. The sample was peripheral blood. This TCR was sampled from a man between 65 and 85 years old with active or convalescent COVID-19. The chain uses TRBV6-2 or TRBV6-3 and TRBJ1-1, with a tentative D call TRBD1 (5 bases). The CDR3 bases are TGTGCCAGCAGTTACGAAACAGGGAACACTGAAGCTTTCTTT. It encodes CASSYETGNTEAFF.